This TCR beta chain emerged from a study of OX40 agonist ivuxolimab in advanced cancers. Study-level background: Participants could have had prior anti-PD-1, anti-PD-L1 or anti-CTLA-4 therapy, and approximately 40% had some. Overall study results and limits: At 0.1-3.0 mg/kg, partial responders had clonal expansion among the lowest observed. Some patients who did not respond also had low normalized T-cell clonal expansion. The average count of expanded clones was higher among CD8+ T cells than among CD4+.

The method was immunoSEQ multiplex PCR; TCRdb's version includes in-frame clones alone and lacks a portion of them. Of 55,000 or so clones in the sample, 85% to 90% were seen once. About this clone itself: What it binds is not known.

Sequencing used CD4+ or CD8+ T cells sorted from blood, obtained in a trial of the OX40 agonist ivuxolimab. The sequence derives from an adult with an advanced solid tumor such as melanoma, head and neck, liver or kidney cancer.

Here the CDR3 reads CAWARSRHVSTDTQYF. The CDR3 region has the DNA TGTGCCTGGGCCCGCTCACGCCATGTTAGCACAGATACGCAGTATTTT. The chain employs TRBV30 and TRBJ2-3; D uncertain. Germline V gene lookup returns CDR1 GTSNPN and CDR2 SVGIG (reference sequence). The CDR3 is made up of 16 amino acids. V was clipped by 5 bases and J by 0 bases, with 18 bases between them. Full variable domain (remainder filled in from reference TRBV30 and TRBJ2-3): SQTIHQWPATLVQPVGSPLSLECTVEGTSNPNLYWYRQAAGRGLQLLFYSVGIGQISSEVPQNLSASRPQDRQFILSSKKLLLSDSGFYLCAWARSRHVSTDTQYFGPGTRLTVL.